The 18 T cell receptor beta chains in this list originate from one sample, sequenced in a study of T cells after yellow fever vaccination. TCRdb ran MiXCR on the 5' RACE reads and lists one entry per CDR3 protein. The sample lists about 220,000 distinct CDR3 sequences; under 3.5% were seen once. Source: CD4+ T cells sorted from PBMCs, taken 10 days after the yellow fever booster vaccination. Receptors originate from a man younger than 35 who received the YFV17D yellow fever vaccine.

In this sample, this clonotype turned up many times. This sequence joins TRBV20-1 and TRBJ1-2, with TRBD1 as a possible D gene (6 bases). The V gene's germline CDR1 is DFQATT and CDR2 SNEGSKA (reference sequence). CDR3 size: 15 residues. V shed 0 bases and J shed 2 bases, with 13 bases lying between them. The CDR3, as DNA: TGCAGTGCTAGAGATGTTTCAGGGGAAAACTATGGCTACACCTTC. It is translated as CSARDVSGENYGYTF.

The chain links TRBV20-1 to TRBJ2-5; no reliable D call. This CDR3 has 10 amino acids. V was trimmed by 6 bases and J by 5 bases, leaving 7 bases between them. The germline CDR1 and CDR2 sequences are DFQATT and SNEGSKA (reference sequence). The CDR3 sequence: CSAVYETQYF. CDR3 DNA sequence: TGCAGTGCAGTATATGAGACCCAGTACTTC.

The CDR3 nucleotides are TGCGCCAGCAGCCCGGGACAGGGGGTGGATGAGCAGTTCTTC. Protein sequence: CASSPGQGVDEQFF. This chain links TRBV5-1 with TRBJ2-1; 11 positions agree with TRBD1. V trimming: 4 bases; J trimming: 8 bases; junction bases outside the gene matches: 5. From germline, CDR1 is SGHRS and CDR2 YFSETQ. The CDR3 consists of 14 residues.

Worth noting for this clonotype: This may be a read error, as it is one base from a much larger clone. The chain uses TRBV12-3 or TRBV12-4 and TRBJ2-3; D not certain. This CDR3 is built from 12 residues. The CDR3 bases are TGTGCCTGCAGTTTTATCACAGATACGCAGTATTTT. Its translation: CACSFITDTQYF.

In its sample, this clonotype was seen a few times. This rearrangement joins TRBV7-9 to TRBJ2-7; TRBD1 agrees at 9 bases. The CDR3 contains 12 residues. V shed 4 bases and J 5 bases; nucleotides not matched to a gene: 0. Germline V gene lookup returns CDR1 SEHNR and CDR2 FQNEAQ (reference sequence). The CDR3 spells CASSWTGDEQYV. Written as DNA, the CDR3 is TGTGCCAGCAGCTGGACAGGGGACGAGCAGTACGTC.

This clonotype appeared a few times. The V gene is TRBV6-1, the J gene TRBJ1-5, with D possibly TRBD1 on 5 matching bases. The CDR3 has 13 residues. V lost 2 bases and J lost 7, with 9 bases in between. Germline V gene data show CDR1 as MNHNS and CDR2 as SASEGT. The CDR3 region is CASSERGRQPQHF. The CDR3 DNA sequence: TGTGCCAGCAGTGAAAGGGGAAGGCAGCCCCAGCATTTT.

In this sample, this clonotype turned up many times. J is TRBJ2-5 and V is TRBV6-2 or TRBV6-3; D gene ambiguous. Trimming left V 2 bases short and J 4 bases short, with 8 bases between. The CDR3 is 13 amino acids. The V gene's germline CDR1 is MNHEY and CDR2 SVGEGT. The CDR3 sequence: CASSYQELETQYF. CDR3 sequence (DNA): TGTGCCAGCAGTTACCAGGAGCTAGAGACCCAGTACTTC.

This chain connects TRBV9 to TRBJ2-5, with D uncertain. Germline V lookup: CDR1 SGDLS, CDR2 YYNGEE. V dropped 3 bases and J dropped 2 bases, with 5 bases sitting between them. The CDR3 length is 12 residues. The CDR3 region is CASSGQQETQYF. The DNA of the CDR3 is TGTGCCAGCAGCGGGCAGCAAGAGACCCAGTACTTC.

A few counts support this clonotype. This chain links TRBV7-2 with TRBJ1-1, with 8 nucleotides matching TRBD1. The V and J ends lost 4 bases and 2 bases, in that order; junction bases with no gene match: 6. The V gene's germline CDR1 is SGHTA and CDR2 FQGNSA. This CDR3 region has 15 residues. CDR3 coding DNA: TGTGCCAGCAGCTATAGACAGGGGTCAAACACTGAAGCTTTCTTT. This encodes CASSYRQGSNTEAFF.

Many counts were recorded for this clonotype. The gene calls are TRBV4-1 and TRBJ2-7; TRBD1 aligns across 10 bases. The CDR3 runs to 14 residues. The V and J ends lost 4 bases and 3 bases, in that order; junction bases with no gene match: 3. Germline lookup yields CDR1 MGHRA and CDR2 YSYEKL. The CDR3 DNA sequence: TGCGCCAGCAGCCCCCGGACAGGGGGCTACGAGCAGTACGTC. This codes for CASSPRTGGYEQYV.

V gene TRBV7-2 combines with J gene TRBJ2-3; a weak D match, TRBD1 (5 bases). This CDR3 contains 13 residues. CDR1 and CDR2 from the germline V gene are SGHTA and FQGNSA. Deletions cut 6 bases from V and 0 bases from J, with 7 bases between. As DNA, the CDR3 is TGTGCCAGCAGACGACAGAGCACAGATACGCAGTATTTT. Encoded protein: CASRRQSTDTQYF.

This clonotype appeared many times. The chain joins TRBV4-1 to TRBJ2-5, with D uncertain. CDR3 length: 13 amino acids. Trimming took off 0 bases at V and 2 bases at J, with 4 bases between the two ends. Germline CDR1 reads MGHRA; CDR2 reads YSYEKL. Here the CDR3 DNA reads TGCGCCAGCAGCCAAGAGAGGCAAGAGACCCAGTACTTC. Translation: CASSQERQETQYF.

In this sample, this clonotype turned up many times. V gene TRBV7-2 combines with J gene TRBJ2-5; 11 bases map to TRBD2. The CDR3 covers 17 residues. CDR1 is SGHTA, CDR2 FQGNSA, per germline. The ends lost 5 bases at V and 2 bases at J; junction bases unmatched: 10. The CDR3 DNA sequence: TGTGCCAGCAGCCCCCGACTAGCGGGGCGACCGCAAGAGACCCAGTACTTC. Translation gives CASSPRLAGRPQETQYF.

This clonotype was counted a few times. The genes are TRBV7-9 and TRBJ1-1; 8 nucleotides agree with TRBD1. Losses at the gene ends were 6 bases for V and 3 bases for J; bases not matched to a gene: 6. This CDR3 has 14 residues. CDR1 SEHNR and CDR2 FQNEAQ come from the germline V gene (reference sequence). For the CDR3, the DNA is TGTGCCAGCAGTAGACAGGGGTCGGACACTGAAGCTTTCTTT. This gives the protein CASSRQGSDTEAFF.

There are many counts of this clonotype. The V gene is TRBV7-2, the J gene TRBJ1-4; 10 nucleotides agree with TRBD1. Looked up from germline, CDR1 is SGHTA and CDR2 is FQGNSA. Trimming at V came to 3 bases and at J to 8 bases, leaving 3 bases not matched to a gene. This CDR3 contains 14 residues. The CDR3 protein is CASSFGQGEEKLFF. CDR3 DNA sequence: TGTGCCAGCAGCTTTGGACAGGGGGAGGAAAAACTGTTTTTT.

This clonotype was picked up many times. The rearrangement uses TRBV11-2 and TRBJ2-5; D is perhaps TRBD2 (6 bases). Trimming took off 6 bases at V and 10 bases at J, with 15 bases between the two ends. This CDR3 region has 12 residues. The germline V gene has CDR1 SGHAT and CDR2 FQNNGV. The CDR3 reads CASRGDAGNQYF. The CDR3 nucleotides are TGTGCCAGCAGGGGAGACGCGGGGAACCAGTACTTC.

This clonotype was recorded a few times. The chain links TRBV20-1 to TRBJ2-5, with a possible D match to TRBD1 (6 bases). Trimming cost V 5 bases and J 1 base, with 26 bases left between them. Per germline, CDR1 DFQATT and CDR2 SNEGSKA (reference sequence). The CDR3 runs to 18 residues. The CDR3 is CSAPSGVGSAQGQETQYF. CDR3 bases: TGCAGTGCTCCCTCAGGGGTGGGCAGCGCCCAGGGCCAAGAGACCCAGTACTTC.

This clonotype was seen at least ten times. This chain uses TRBV5-1 with TRBJ2-3, with D possibly being TRBD1 or TRBD2 (5 bases each). This CDR3 region has 14 residues. Germline V CDR1 and CDR2: SGHRS, YFSETQ. V lost 1 base and J 4 bases, leaving 10 bases between the germline ends. The chain's CDR3 is CASSLRMGADTQYF. The CDR3 DNA follows: TGCGCCAGCAGCTTGCGAATGGGGGCAGATACGCAGTATTTT.